The clone carrying this T cell receptor beta chain turned up a few times. What it binds is unknown. Stated time point: newly diagnosed GD, antithyroid drugs for less than 3 months. From PBMCs, RNA was extracted and then used to make the TCR library. This entry is derived from a study of regulatory T cells in long-lasting Graves disease. Study conclusions and caveats: Thyroid tissue went unstudied; only peripheral blood was examined.

Arm-PCR with iRepertoire HTBI primers amplified the CDR3 regions for these TCR beta libraries. TCRdb ran MiXCR on the multiplex PCR reads and lists one entry per CDR3 protein. Of hundreds of thousands of distinct CDR3 sequences listed, around 15% are singletons. Germline assignment: CDR1 LGHDT and CDR2 YNNKEL (reference sequence). The CDR3 length is 18 residues. Unmatched junction bases numbered 10, after V lost 4 bases and J lost 3 bases. The sample was also linked to a second study, of T cells in Graves' hyperthyroidism and ophthalmopathy. As reported in that work: Primed by the HTBI set, a first-round RT-PCR was run on the TCR CDR3.

The chain is built from TRBV3-1 and TRBJ2-1; 12 bases are shared with TRBD2. The sample here was peripheral blood mononuclear cells (PBMCs), taken at new diagnosis, from a patient treated with antithyroid drugs. This TCR was recovered from a man aged 18 to 30 with Graves disease. The CDR3 loop is CASSPFSTSGSIYNEQFF. DNA of the CDR3: TGTGCCAGCAGCCCATTTTCGACTAGCGGGAGTATCTACAATGAGCAGTTCTTC.